The rows below give T cell receptor beta chains drawn from one sample of a study of blood T cell repertoires in COVID-19. Libraries were prepared by immunoSEQ multiplex PCR; TCRdb keeps only in-frame clonotypes and omits some of them. This table has 300,000 to 350,000 clones, around 87% appearing once. The specimen was PBMCs or T cells enriched from blood (not recorded which). The source of these receptors is a young woman with acute COVID-19. CDR3s leave out the opening cysteine and the closing phenylalanine or tryptophan. Each record gives: J gene, D gene, V gene, CDR3 protein. D genes are given only for firm matches.

J gene: TRBJ2-1; D gene: TRBD2; V gene: TRBV6-5; CDR3 protein: ATSPGGESYNEQF
J gene: TRBJ1-3; D gene: .; V gene: TRBV7-9; CDR3 protein: ATERGAGNTIY
J gene: TRBJ1-2; D gene: .; V gene: TRBV30; CDR3 protein: AWEFQGGYGYT
J gene: TRBJ1-2; D gene: TRBD1; V gene: TRBV29-1; CDR3 protein: SVGQGTGYT
J gene: TRBJ2-1; D gene: .; V gene: TRBV2; CDR3 protein: ASSEQGDEQF
J gene: TRBJ2-5; D gene: TRBD2; V gene: TRBV9; CDR3 protein: ASSLRGTSGVQETQY
J gene: TRBJ2-2; D gene: .; V gene: TRBV5-1; CDR3 protein: ASSLGQTTPGELF
J gene: TRBJ2-2; D gene: TRBD1; V gene: TRBV7-9; CDR3 protein: ASSEGQGHTGELF
J gene: TRBJ2-7; D gene: TRBD2; V gene: TRBV3-1/TRBV3-2; CDR3 protein: ASSHSKRENEQY
J gene: TRBJ1-1; D gene: .; V gene: TRBV2; CDR3 protein: ASSERQDYTEAF
J gene: TRBJ2-1; D gene: .; V gene: TRBV29-1; CDR3 protein: SVVSYNEQF
J gene: TRBJ2-3; D gene: TRBD2; V gene: TRBV5-1; CDR3 protein: ASSFEIAGGPGTDTQY
J gene: TRBJ1-5; D gene: TRBD1; V gene: TRBV15; CDR3 protein: ATSLDRGRPQH
J gene: TRBJ1-2; D gene: .; V gene: TRBV28; CDR3 protein: ASSLPYHRANYGYT
J gene: TRBJ2-1; D gene: TRBD2; V gene: TRBV11-3; CDR3 protein: ASSWGLAGGNEQF
J gene: TRBJ2-3; D gene: .; V gene: TRBV6-4; CDR3 protein: ASSETDSPSTDTQY
J gene: TRBJ2-3; D gene: .; V gene: TRBV27; CDR3 protein: ASSLGRGFSYTQY
J gene: TRBJ2-5; D gene: .; V gene: TRBV29-1; CDR3 protein: SAGSVRETQY
J gene: TRBJ2-3; D gene: .; V gene: TRBV4-1; CDR3 protein: ASSQGAGLTDTQY
J gene: TRBJ1-6; D gene: .; V gene: TRBV12-5; CDR3 protein: ASGVHIPGPLH
J gene: TRBJ1-1; D gene: .; V gene: TRBV6-5; CDR3 protein: ASSYAGGEAF
J gene: TRBJ2-3; D gene: TRBD2; V gene: TRBV7-8; CDR3 protein: ASSLASWREGFTDTQY
J gene: TRBJ2-2; D gene: .; V gene: TRBV18; CDR3 protein: ASSPLGGNTGELF
J gene: TRBJ1-5; D gene: TRBD1; V gene: TRBV28; CDR3 protein: ASSSPGQGYQPQH
J gene: TRBJ2-5; D gene: TRBD1; V gene: TRBV5-6; CDR3 protein: ASRRTGDETQY
J gene: TRBJ2-7; D gene: .; V gene: TRBV28; CDR3 protein: AAQGPSYEQY
J gene: TRBJ1-6; D gene: .; V gene: TRBV28; CDR3 protein: ASSFFGGSSPLH
J gene: TRBJ1-2; D gene: .; V gene: TRBV28; CDR3 protein: ASSLRGGGYT